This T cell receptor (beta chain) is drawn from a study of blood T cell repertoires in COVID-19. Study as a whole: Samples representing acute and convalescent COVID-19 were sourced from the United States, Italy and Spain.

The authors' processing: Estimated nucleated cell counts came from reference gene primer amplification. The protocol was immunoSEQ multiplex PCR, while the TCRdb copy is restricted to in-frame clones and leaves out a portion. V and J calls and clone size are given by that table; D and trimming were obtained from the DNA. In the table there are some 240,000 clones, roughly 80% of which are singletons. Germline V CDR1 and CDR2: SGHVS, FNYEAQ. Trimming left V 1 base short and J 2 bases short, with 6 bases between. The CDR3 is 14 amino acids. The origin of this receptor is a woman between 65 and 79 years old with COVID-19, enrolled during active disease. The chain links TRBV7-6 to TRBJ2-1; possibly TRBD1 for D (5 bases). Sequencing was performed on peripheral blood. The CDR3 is CASSLETAYNEQFF. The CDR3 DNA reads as TGTGCCAGCAGCTTAGAGACAGCCTACAATGAGCAGTTCTTC.